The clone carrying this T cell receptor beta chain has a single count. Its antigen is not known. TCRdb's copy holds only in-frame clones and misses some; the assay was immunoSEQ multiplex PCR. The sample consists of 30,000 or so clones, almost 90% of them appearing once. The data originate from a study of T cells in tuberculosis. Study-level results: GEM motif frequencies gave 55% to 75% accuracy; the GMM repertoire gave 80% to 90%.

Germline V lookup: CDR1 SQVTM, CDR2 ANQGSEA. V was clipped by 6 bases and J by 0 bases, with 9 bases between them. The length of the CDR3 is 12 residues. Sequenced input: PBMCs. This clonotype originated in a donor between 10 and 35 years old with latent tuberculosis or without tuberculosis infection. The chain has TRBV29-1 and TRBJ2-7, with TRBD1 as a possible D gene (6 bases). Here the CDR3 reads CSVKTGSYEQYF. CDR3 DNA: TGCAGCGTGAAGACAGGCTCCTACGAGCAGTACTTC.